The 7 T cell receptor beta chains listed next were all sequenced from one sample in a study of blood T cell repertoires in COVID-19. Sequencing was performed with immunoSEQ multiplex PCR; in TCRdb, only in-frame clones are kept and a portion is missing. This sample has around 430,000 clones, with about 83% found just once. The sequencing sample was made of PBMCs or T cells enriched from blood (not recorded which). The receptor source for this set is a woman aged 45-65 years who had recovered from COVID-19.

The chain recombines TRBV3-1 (or the pseudogene TRBV3-2) with TRBJ2-1, with 9 bases matching TRBD2. The CDR3 consists of 16 residues. Germline CDR1 and CDR2: LGHDT and YNNKEL (reference sequence). With V trimmed by 1 base and J by 3 bases, 4 bases remained unmatched. The CDR3 nucleotides read TGTGCCAGCAGCCAAGTTTCTAGCGGGGTCTACAATGAGCAGTTCTTC. Its translation is CASSQVSSGVYNEQFF.

This sequence joins TRBV28 and TRBJ1-5; 8 bases agree with TRBD1. The V and J ends lost 6 bases and 5 bases, in that order; junction bases with no gene match: 12. This CDR3 is built from 16 residues. CDR1 MDHEN and CDR2 SYDVKM come from the germline V gene. Here the CDR3 DNA reads TGTGCCAGCAGGCATGCCGACAGGGGCCTGGATCAGCCCCAGCATTTT. It translates to CASRHADRGLDQPQHF.

V is TRBV19 and J is TRBJ2-7, with TRBD2 as a possible D gene (6 bases). The CDR3 totals 13 residues. With 5 bases removed from V and 7 bases from J, the gap between germline ends came to 15 bases. The V gene's germline CDR1 is LNHDA and CDR2 SQIVND (reference sequence). CDR3 sequence: CASSPAFAGEQYF. CDR3 sequence (DNA): TGTGCCAGTAGTCCAGCTTTTGCGGGAGAGCAGTACTTC.

This clone came up once. The chain has TRBV28 and TRBJ1-5; D gene ambiguous. Germline V gives CDR1 MDHEN, CDR2 SYDVKM. The V end lost 6 bases, the J end lost 6 bases, and 21 bases lay between the germline ends. The CDR3 totals 16 residues. The CDR3 nucleotides read TGTGCCAGCAGCTACTCAGTGTACAGCCCGAGTCAGCCCCAGCATTTT. Translating gives CASSYSVYSPSQPQHF.

Note on this clone: Other DNA sequences from this sample encode an identical CDR3 as well. J is TRBJ1-5 and V is TRBV2; TRBD1 matches at 8 bases. Trimming removed 6 bases from V and 1 base from J; junction bases left unmatched: 2. The CDR3 has 14 residues. Germline lookup yields CDR1 SNHLY and CDR2 FYNNEI. CDR3 in amino acids: CASRDRVSNQPQHF. In DNA form, the CDR3 reads TGTGCCAGCAGGGACAGGGTGAGCAATCAGCCCCAGCATTTT.

This sequence joins TRBV27 and TRBJ1-2, with D perhaps matching TRBD1 (6 bases). Trimming removed 3 bases at V and 4 bases at J, with 9 bases between. The CDR3 is 13 amino acids. CDR1 is MNHEY and CDR2 is SMNVEV in the germline V gene (reference sequence). Written as DNA, the CDR3 is TGTGCCAGCAGTTTTGGCAGGGGCTATGGCTACACCTTC. Its protein is CASSFGRGYGYTF.

CDR3 in amino acids: CASSPGMAYSAKNIQYF. The CDR3 coding sequence is TGCGCCAGCAGCCCAGGGATGGCATATTCAGCCAAAAACATTCAGTACTTC. This rearrangement joins TRBV4-1 to TRBJ2-4, with D possibly matching TRBD1 (5 bases). The CDR3 loop spans 17 amino acids. Trimming removed 4 bases at V and 0 bases at J, with 16 bases between. Looked up from germline, CDR1 is MGHRA and CDR2 is YSYEKL.